The text below deals with one TCR beta chain. The CDR3 runs 12 residues. Germline V gives CDR1 SNHLY, CDR2 FYNNEI. V was cut by 4 bases and J by 8 bases, with 8 bases left in between. Data came from immunoSEQ multiplex PCR; TCRdb stores just in-frame clones and leaves some out. The sample has about 210,000 clones, around 82% seen once; the top ten hold 2.5%. This sample stems from a study of blood T cell repertoires in COVID-19. This rearrangement joins TRBV2 to TRBJ1-4, with TRBD1 as a possible D gene (6 bases). The receptor comes from a woman aged 35 to 49 with active or convalescent COVID-19. Sample: peripheral blood. CDR3 amino acids: CASSAQGEKLFF. The CDR3 DNA reads as TGTGCCAGCAGTGCGCAGGGGGAAAAACTGTTTTTT. The full variable domain, its missing parts supplied by reference TRBV2 and TRBJ1-4, is EPEVTQTPSHQVTQMGQEVILRCVPISNHLYFYWYRQILGQKVEFLVSFYNNEISEKSEIFDDQFSVERPDGSNFTLKIRSTKLEDSAMYFCASSAQGEKLFFGSGTQLSVL.